The source of this T cell receptor beta chain is a study of STAT5B mutations in CD4+ large granular lymphocyte leukemia. Study observations and caveats: 8/27 top patient clones versus 2/35 control clones were TRBV06-family. No patients shared main leukemic clonotypes, though approximately 26% appeared at low frequency elsewhere. CD4-sorted patient repertoires seemed more clonal than healthy CD4+ repertoires.

Per the original data handling: Lowest detectable productive clonotype frequency was 2.59 x 10-5. The repertoire was sequenced with immunoSEQ multiplex PCR; TCRdb's copy has only in-frame clones and lacks some. From that table come the V and J calls and clone size; the DNA was used to work out D and trimming. The sample shows tens of thousands of clones, approximately 85% of them seen only once. Trimming took 3 bases from V and 4 from J; bases not matched to a gene: 11. The CDR3 spans 16 residues. Germline CDR1 reads SGHNT; CDR2 reads YYREEE (reference sequence). Notes on this clone: No antigen is known for it.

The clonotype comes from a human donor in good health. Sequencing was performed on CD4+ T cells from blood buffy coats. The chain has TRBV5-4 and TRBJ2-7; TRBD2 matches 9 bases. The CDR3 DNA sequence: TGTGCCAGCAGCTCGGGCGGGGGGGCATTAGGGTACGAGCAGTACTTC. Translated, it gives CASSSGGGALGYEQYF.